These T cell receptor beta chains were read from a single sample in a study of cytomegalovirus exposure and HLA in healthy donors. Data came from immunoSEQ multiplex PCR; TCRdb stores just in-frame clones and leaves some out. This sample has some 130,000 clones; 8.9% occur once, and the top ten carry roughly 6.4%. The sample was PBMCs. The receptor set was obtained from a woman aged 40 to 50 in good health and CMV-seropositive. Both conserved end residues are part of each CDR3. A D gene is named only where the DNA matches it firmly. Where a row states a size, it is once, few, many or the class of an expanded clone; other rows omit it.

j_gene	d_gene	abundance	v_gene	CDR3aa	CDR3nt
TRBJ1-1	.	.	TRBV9	CASSARPPDMNTEAFF	TGTGCCAGCAGCGCCCGTCCCCCGGACATGAACACTGAAGCTTTCTTT
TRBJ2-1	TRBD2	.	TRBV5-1	CASSLWSGGATEQFF	TGCGCCAGCAGCTTATGGAGCGGGGGGGCAACTGAGCAGTTCTTC
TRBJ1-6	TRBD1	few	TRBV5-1	CASSLLGQLDSPLHF	TGCGCCAGCAGCTTACTGGGACAGCTAGATTCACCCCTCCACTTT
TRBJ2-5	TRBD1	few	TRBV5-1	CASSSVGTGETQYF	TGCGCCAGCAGCTCTGTCGGGACAGGAGAGACCCAGTACTTC
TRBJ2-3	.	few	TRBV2	CASGASTDTQYF	TGTGCCAGCGGGGCTAGCACAGATACGCAGTATTTT
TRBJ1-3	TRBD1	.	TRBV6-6	CASSYRQGLAGNTIYF	TGTGCCAGCAGTTACAGACAGGGTTTGGCTGGAAACACCATATATTTT
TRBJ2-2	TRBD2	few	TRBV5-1	CASSLAPGTTNTGELFF	TGCGCCAGCAGCTTGGCCCCCGGGACTACCAACACCGGGGAGCTGTTTTTT
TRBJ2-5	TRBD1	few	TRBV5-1	CASSLAGTGVETQYF	TGCGCCAGCAGCCTGGCCGGGACAGGGGTAGAGACCCAGTACTTC
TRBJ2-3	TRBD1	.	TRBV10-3	CAIRPGTGNTDTQYF	TGTGCCATCAGGCCCGGGACAGGGAACACAGATACGCAGTATTTT
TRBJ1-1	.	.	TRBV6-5	CASSREKDTEAFF	TGTGCCAGCAGTCGGGAGAAGGACACTGAAGCTTTCTTT
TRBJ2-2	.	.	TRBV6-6	CASSLTRFTGELFF	TGTGCCAGCAGCCTGACACGTTTCACCGGGGAGCTGTTTTTT
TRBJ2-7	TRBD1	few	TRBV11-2	CASSLGPDRGTEQYF	TGTGCCAGCAGCTTAGGACCGGACAGGGGGACCGAGCAGTACTTC
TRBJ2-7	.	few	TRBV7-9	CASRTGGVFNEQYF	TGTGCCAGCAGGACCGGCGGGGTATTCAACGAGCAGTACTTC
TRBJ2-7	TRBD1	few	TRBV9	CASSLTGQNYEQYF	TGTGCCAGCAGCCTGACGGGACAGAACTACGAGCAGTACTTC